Shown below are 21 T cell receptor beta chains from a single sample sequenced in a study of blood T cells in healthy people across ages. A second PCR, run for about 6 to 11 cycles, used a sample-barcoded 5' primer plus a J-beta primer mix. TCRdb fed the 5' RACE reads into MiXCR, producing one record per CDR3 protein. The sample lists fewer than 2,000,000 distinct CDR3 sequences, about two fifths seen once, with about 23% in the top ten. The sequenced sample was blood. The source is a human donor in good health.

This clonotype showed up just a few times. CDR3 DNA sequence: TGTGCCAGCAGTTACTCTTACCGTGCGGTCCCAGATACGCAGTATTTT. Amino acid sequence: CASSYSYRAVPDTQYF. The chain couples TRBV6-5 to TRBJ2-3; D unclear. In germline, CDR1 is MNHEY, CDR2 SVGAGI. V was cut by 0 bases and J by 4 bases, with 14 bases left in between. The CDR3 has 16 residues.

The chain combines TRBV11-2 with TRBJ1-6, with D uncertain. Germline V gene lookup returns CDR1 SGHAT and CDR2 FQNNGV. The CDR3 has 16 residues. With 0 bases removed from V and 9 bases from J, the gap between germline ends came to 15 bases. Written as DNA, the CDR3 is TGTGCCAGCAGCTTAGATTTGGGTGTCCGGCGTTCACCCCTCCACTTT. This sequence encodes CASSLDLGVRRSPLHF.

This clonotype occurred a few times. The chain employs TRBV4-3 and TRBJ2-1, with D perhaps matching TRBD2 (5 bases). This CDR3 spans 17 amino acids. Germline CDR1 and CDR2: LGHNA and YSLEER. V was cut by 1 base and J by 5 bases, with 18 bases left in between. CDR3 amino acids: CASSQAVAERVHNEQFF. The CDR3 nucleotides read TGCGCCAGCAGCCAAGCAGTCGCTGAGAGGGTCCACAATGAGCAGTTCTTC.

This chain joins TRBV4-3 and TRBJ2-7; TRBD1 matches 8 bases. CDR1 is LGHNA and CDR2 is YSLEER in the germline V gene. The CDR3 is 15 amino acids. V lost 3 bases, J lost 0 bases, and 4 bases stayed unmatched. CDR3 protein: CASSQDREPSYEQYF. CDR3 sequence (DNA): TGCGCCAGCAGCCAGGACAGGGAACCCTCCTACGAGCAGTACTTC.

This clonotype appeared a few times. The chain is built from TRBV29-1 and TRBJ2-7; no firm D call. This CDR3 spans 11 amino acids. With 4 bases removed from V and 0 bases from J, the gap between germline ends came to 4 bases. In germline, CDR1 is SQVTM, CDR2 ANQGSEA. CDR3 nucleotide sequence: TGCAGCGTTGCCAGCTCCTACGAGCAGTACTTC. Its translation is CSVASSYEQYF.

This chain links TRBV12-3 or TRBV12-4 with TRBJ1-4, with D perhaps matching TRBD1 (6 bases). V was pared by 4 bases and J by 6 bases, with 21 bases between. The CDR3 has 17 residues. The CDR3 here is CASSYGQLSVGYEKLFF. The CDR3 nucleotides are TGTGCCAGCAGTTACGGACAGCTCTCAGTTGGTTATGAAAAACTGTTTTTT.

To note about this clonotype: A read error may be the cause here, since a much bigger clone is one base away. This chain connects TRBV29-1 to TRBJ1-2; unclear D gene. This CDR3 is 13 amino acids long. Germline V CDR1 and CDR2: SQVTM, ANQGSEA. V lost 2 bases and J lost 5, with 12 bases in between. CDR3 region: CSVESEVRYGYTF. DNA for the CDR3: TGCAGCGTTGAATCAGAGGTGAGATATGGCTACACCTTC.

This clonotype has only a few counts. The chain joins TRBV2 to TRBJ2-7; 11 bases match TRBD2. Per germline, CDR1 SNHLY and CDR2 FYNNEI. Unmatched junction bases numbered 8, after V lost 5 bases and J lost 5 bases. This CDR3 comprises 15 residues. This chain's CDR3 is CASSPLTSGADEQYF. The CDR3 bases are TGTGCCAGCAGTCCGTTGACTAGCGGGGCGGACGAGCAGTACTTC.

The count of this clonotype is one. The chain employs TRBV9 and TRBJ2-1; weak D call: TRBD1 (6 bases). The V gene lost 0 bases and the J gene lost 7 bases, with 14 bases spanning the gap. There are 15 residues in the CDR3. CDR1 SGDLS and CDR2 YYNGEE come from the germline V gene. As DNA, the CDR3 is TGTGCCAGCAGCGTAGGTCCCAGGGGTCTGAATGAGCAGTTCTTC. This codes for CASSVGPRGLNEQFF.

V and J are TRBV12-3 or TRBV12-4 and TRBJ1-5, with 9 nucleotides matching TRBD1. Unmatched junction bases numbered 11, after V lost 3 bases and J lost 2 bases. The CDR3 is made up of 18 amino acids. CDR3 in DNA: TGTGCCAGCAGTTTGGTGGGACAGGGAATTAGGGGCAATCAGCCCCAGCATTTT. It specifies CASSLVGQGIRGNQPQHF.

This clonotype has a single count. The chain couples TRBV7-8 to TRBJ2-7, with D possibly being TRBD1 or TRBD2 (5 bases each). The germline V and J ends were trimmed by 3 bases and 7 bases, with 16 bases remaining between them. Per the germline V gene, CDR1 is SGHVS and CDR2 is FQNEAQ. CDR3 length: 14 residues. Here the CDR3 reads CASSFGTLKGEQYF. CDR3 DNA sequence: TGTGCCAGCAGCTTCGGGACCCTTAAGGGGGAGCAGTACTTC.

This clonotype was seen only a few times. This chain joins TRBV27 and TRBJ1-1, with D perhaps matching TRBD1 (5 bases). CDR1 is MNHEY, CDR2 SMNVEV, per germline (reference sequence). Trimming pared 5 bases from V and 4 bases from J, leaving 14 bases between. This CDR3 spans 14 amino acids. This CDR3 is CASSPGRAGTEAFF. Written as DNA, the CDR3 is TGTGCCAGCAGTCCGGGACGGGCGGGCACTGAAGCTTTCTTT.

The chain uses TRBV29-1 and TRBJ2-3, with TRBD2 matching over 11 bases. Germline values: CDR1 SQVTM, CDR2 ANQGSEA. The CDR3 totals 16 residues. Unmatched junction bases numbered 8, after V lost 3 bases and J lost 3 bases. CDR3: CSVDPLSGGATDTQYF. As DNA, the CDR3 is TGCAGCGTTGACCCCCTTAGCGGGGGGGCAACAGATACGCAGTATTTT.

This clonotype appeared a few times. The rearrangement links TRBV6-2 or TRBV6-3 to TRBJ1-5, with 8 nucleotides matching TRBD1. Germline lookup yields CDR1 MNHEY and CDR2 SVGEGT. Germline trimming cut 8 bases from V and 0 bases from J; bases unmatched to any gene: 3. The length of the CDR3 is 14 residues. The CDR3 DNA sequence: TGTGCCAGCCAGGGGGCGAATAGCAATCAGCCCCAGCATTTT. This translates into CASQGANSNQPQHF.

Concerning this clonotype: A read error may account for a junction end that differs from germline. This sequence joins TRBV10-3 and TRBJ2-1, with TRBD2 identical over 13 bases. The CDR3 is 15 amino acids. Germline lookup yields CDR1 ENHRY and CDR2 SYGVKD. The CDR3 region is CAISATSGGSNEQVF. The CDR3 DNA sequence: TGTGCCATCAGCGCGACTAGCGGGGGGTCCAATGAGCAGGTCTTC.

The count of this clonotype is one. The chain carries TRBV24-1 and TRBJ1-2; no clear D gene. Germline lookup yields CDR1 KGHDR and CDR2 SFDVKD. The V end was cut by 5 bases, the J end by 10 bases, with 16 bases between. The CDR3 length is 13 residues. The CDR3 protein is CATSAQTGFDYTF. In DNA form, the CDR3 reads TGTGCCACCAGTGCCCAGACTGGGTTCGACTACACCTTC.

This rearrangement joins TRBV20-1 to TRBJ1-6; D not resolved. The ends were cut back, 3 bases at V and 10 bases at J, with 28 bases in the middle. This CDR3 is 18 amino acids long. The V gene's germline CDR1 is DFQATT and CDR2 SNEGSKA (reference sequence). Written as DNA, the CDR3 is TGCAGTGCTAGTGCTAGCGCTTTCCAGGCCCAAGGACGGTCACCCCTCCACTTT. Translating gives CSASASAFQAQGRSPLHF.

This clonotype was detected a few times. The chain links TRBV7-9 to TRBJ2-1, with 7 bases aligning to TRBD2. CDR3 length: 17 residues. Per germline, CDR1 SEHNR and CDR2 FQNEAQ (reference sequence). V gave up 5 bases and J gave up 5 bases; unmatched junction bases: 15. The CDR3 is CASSRPSLAGPNNEQFF. The CDR3 DNA follows: TGTGCCAGCAGCCGCCCTTCCTTAGCGGGTCCCAACAATGAGCAGTTCTTC.

V usage is TRBV4-2 and J usage is TRBJ2-3, with D unresolved. Per germline, CDR1 LGHNA and CDR2 YNFKEQ. Trimming took off 1 base at V and 2 bases at J, with 7 bases between the two ends. The CDR3 contains 14 residues. The CDR3 reads CASSQVLTTDTQYF. The DNA for the CDR3 is TGTGCCAGCAGCCAAGTACTAACCACAGATACGCAGTATTTT.

In its sample, this clonotype was seen once. The V and J genes are TRBV2 and TRBJ1-1, with 8 bases fitting TRBD1. The CDR3 extends over 16 amino acids. CDR1 is SNHLY and CDR2 is FYNNEI in the germline V gene. With V trimmed by 10 bases and J by 0 bases, 13 bases remained unmatched. The CDR3 DNA is TGTGCCATTTACCTGACAGGGGAGACCATGAACACTGAAGCTTTCTTT. Protein product: CAIYLTGETMNTEAFF.

This clonotype turned up a few times. The V and J genes are TRBV24-1 and TRBJ2-1, with 11 bases fitting TRBD2. This CDR3 has 15 amino acids. Germline CDR1 and CDR2: KGHDR and SFDVKD. V shed 6 bases, J shed 4 bases, and the junction held 4 bases outside the gene matches. The CDR3 DNA reads TGTGCCACCAGTAGGGGACTAGCGGCTTACAATGAGCAGTTCTTC. Translating it yields CATSRGLAAYNEQFF.